Listed below are T cell receptor beta chains from one sample, sequenced in a study of shared clonotypes between healthy human individuals. Here immunoSEQ multiplex PCR was the method, and the copy in TCRdb shows in-frame clones only, minus some. The repertoire holds approximately 1,000,000 clones, with approximately 78% as singletons. Sequencing was carried out using memory CD4+ T cells from PBMCs. The receptors come from a man aged 18 to 29 in good health. Some clones in this sample may be carry-over from other donors' samples. CDR3s include the opening cysteine and the closing phenylalanine or tryptophan. The D gene is left open where the match is weak. The size entry is marked missing in some rows and otherwise reads once, few, many or a size class.

>once|TRBV5-4|TRBD2|TRBJ2-3
CASSTPSGSRSDTQYF
TGTGCCAGCAGCACACCTAGCGGGAGTCGATCAGATACGCAGTATTTT
>-|TRBV12-5|-|TRBJ2-5
CASGLSIQETQYF
TGTGCTAGTGGTTTGAGCATCCAAGAGACCCAGTACTTC
>-|TRBV10-1|TRBD2|TRBJ2-7
CASSGLAGAYEQYF
TGCGCCAGCAGCGGACTAGCGGGAGCCTACGAGCAGTACTTC
>-|TRBV6-5|-|TRBJ2-5
CASSYSLFPQETQYF
TGTGCCAGCAGTTACTCTCTGTTCCCCCAAGAGACCCAGTACTTC
>few|TRBV9|TRBD2|TRBJ2-7
CASSVDPGGNYEQYF
TGTGCCAGCAGCGTAGACCCGGGAGGCAACTACGAGCAGTACTTC
>-|TRBV11-2|TRBD2|TRBJ2-5
CASSLLGGRRLQETQYF
TGTGCCAGCAGCTTACTGGGCGGGAGAAGGCTTCAAGAGACCCAGTACTTC
>-|TRBV27|TRBD1|TRBJ2-5
CASSLGQASPQYF
TGTGCCAGCAGTTTAGGACAGGCCTCGCCTCAGTACTTC
>-|TRBV7-9|-|TRBJ2-1
CASSLVGPRFENEQFF
TGTGCCAGCAGCTTAGTAGGGCCCCGTTTCGAGAATGAGCAGTTCTTC
>once|TRBV5-8|-|TRBJ1-3
CASSQRDGRNTIYF
TGTGCCAGCAGCCAACGGGACGGACGAAACACCATATATTTT
>-|TRBV18|TRBD1|TRBJ2-7
CASSPPRTGDSYEQYF
TGTGCCAGCTCACCTCCTAGGACAGGGGACTCCTACGAGCAGTACTTC
>-|TRBV27|-|TRBJ2-7
CASSLMGASHEQYF
TGTGCCAGCAGTTTAATGGGGGCGTCCCACGAGCAGTACTTC
>once|TRBV28|-|TRBJ2-7
CASKASHYEQYF
TGTGCCAGCAAGGCCAGCCATTACGAGCAGTACTTC
>-|TRBV5-1|-|TRBJ1-3
CASSDGATISGNTIYF
TGCGCCAGCAGCGACGGGGCGACGATCTCTGGAAACACCATATATTTT
>-|TRBV11-2|-|TRBJ2-2
CASSLSRTVNTGELFF
TGTGCCAGCAGCTTAAGTAGGACTGTGAACACCGGGGAGCTGTTTTTT
>many|TRBV30|-|TRBJ1-1
CAWSPAYTEAFF
TGTGCCTGGAGCCCGGCCTACACTGAAGCTTTCTTT
>-|TRBV2|TRBD1|TRBJ2-3
CASSKDRQRTDTQYF
TGTGCCAGCAGCAAGGACAGGCAACGCACAGATACGCAGTATTTT
>-|TRBV28|TRBD1|TRBJ1-2
CATHHLGTGGYGYTF
TGTGCCACCCACCACCTCGGGACAGGGGGTTATGGCTACACCTTC
>many|TRBV7-2|-|TRBJ2-1
CASSYRTGNEQFF
TGTGCCAGCAGCTACAGGACGGGCAATGAGCAGTTCTTC
>-|TRBV7-9|-|TRBJ1-1
CASSLAYRSEAFF
TGTGCCAGCAGCTTAGCGTACCGGTCTGAAGCTTTCTTT
>-|TRBV27|TRBD1|TRBJ2-5
CASSLHRGHQETQYF
TGTGCCAGCAGTCTGCACAGGGGGCACCAAGAGACCCAGTACTTC
>-|TRBV6-1|TRBD1|TRBJ2-3
CASSEVPGQVLSTQYF
TGTGCCAGCAGTGAAGTGCCGGGACAGGTTTTGAGTACGCAGTATTTT
>-|TRBV18|-|TRBJ2-2
CASSPLVAVITGELFF
TGTGCCAGCTCACCCCTAGTCGCAGTTATTACCGGGGAGCTGTTTTTT
>-|TRBV30|TRBD1|TRBJ1-3
CAWSKPRTGRTGNTIYF
TGTGCCTGGAGTAAACCTCGGACAGGGCGGACTGGAAACACCATATATTTT
>-|TRBV6-5|-|TRBJ1-6
CASRGTHSPLHF
TGTGCCAGCCGGGGGACACATTCACCCCTCCACTTT
>-|TRBV28|-|TRBJ1-1
CASSLTKGLAFF
TGTGCCAGCAGTTTAACCAAGGGGTTAGCTTTCTTT
>-|TRBV27|-|TRBJ2-2
CASRIMGTTNTGELFF
TGTGCCAGCAGGATTATGGGCACAACGAACACCGGGGAGCTGTTTTTT
>-|TRBV7-9|-|TRBJ1-3
CASSQATPGLGDTIYF
TGCGCCAGCAGCCAGGCAACACCGGGACTGGGAGACACCATATATTTT
>-|TRBV7-8|-|TRBJ2-7
CASSSIRSNSYEQYF
TGTGCCAGCAGTTCCATCCGGTCAAACTCCTACGAGCAGTACTTC
>-|TRBV28|-|TRBJ1-5
CASSPAGTLNQPQHF
TGTGCCAGCAGTCCCGCCGGGACCCTGAATCAGCCCCAGCATTTT
>-|TRBV6-1|-|TRBJ2-3
CASEPAFSTDTQYF
TGTGCCAGCGAGCCGGCCTTTAGCACAGATACGCAGTATTTT
>-|TRBV9|TRBD2|TRBJ2-1
CASSVAPSGSVYEQFF
TGTGCCAGCAGCGTAGCTCCTAGCGGGAGTGTCTATGAGCAGTTCTTC
>-|TRBV11-2|-|TRBJ2-3
CASSLSRGVDTQYF
TGTGCCAGCAGCTTAAGTCGAGGGGTCGATACGCAGTATTTT
>-|TRBV28|TRBD2|TRBJ2-1
CASSLQAGGPYNEQFF
TGTGCCAGCAGTCTTCAAGCGGGAGGGCCCTACAATGAGCAGTTCTTC
>-|TRBV6-6|-|TRBJ1-1
CASSYSQGPEAFF
TGTGCCAGCAGTTACTCGCAGGGGCCCGAAGCTTTCTTT
>-|TRBV6-5|-|TRBJ1-5
CASSFRRNQPQHF
TGTGCCAGCAGTTTTCGACGCAATCAGCCCCAGCATTTT
>-|TRBV2|-|TRBJ2-7
CASRFQDREGEQYF
TGTGCCAGCAGATTCCAGGACAGGGAGGGCGAGCAGTACTTC
>-|TRBV9|TRBD1|TRBJ1-5
CASSVATGGPQHF
TGTGCCAGCAGCGTAGCTACAGGGGGGCCCCAGCATTTT
>-|TRBV29-1|-|TRBJ1-1
CSVEGTGTEAFF
TGCAGCGTTGAAGGGACGGGGACTGAAGCTTTCTTT
>-|TRBV6-1|-|TRBJ2-7
CASSGIRVGQYF
TGTGCCAGCAGCGGGATTAGGGTCGGGCAGTACTTC
>-|TRBV6-5|-|TRBJ2-3
CASRGGGRKDTQYF
TGTGCCAGCAGAGGGGGCGGGAGAAAAGATACGCAGTATTTT
>-|TRBV20-1|-|TRBJ1-1
CSAREDPEAFF
TGCAGTGCTAGAGAGGACCCTGAAGCTTTCTTT